This TCR beta chain was identified during a study of T-cell memory formation after mild COVID-19. Using its own MiXCR run on the 5' RACE reads, TCRdb lists one record per CDR3 protein. The table includes some 200,000 distinct CDR3 sequences, 9.5% detected once. This sequence originates from a young man who had mild COVID-19 (a few samples of this study predate the infection). Cell type and time point are not known. The specimen sequenced was PBMCs or a T cell subset sorted from them (not recorded which).

The CDR3 sequence is CASSTEGGTEAFF. CDR3 coding DNA: TGTGCCAGCAGCACCGAGGGGGGCACTGAAGCTTTCTTT. The chain joins TRBV3-1 to TRBJ1-1; D is perhaps TRBD1 (6 bases). With 5 bases removed from V and 4 bases from J, the gap between germline ends came to 11 bases. Germline V lookup: CDR1 LGHDT, CDR2 YNNKEL (reference sequence). CDR3 length: 13 residues.